Below, one T cell receptor beta chain is given with its context. The sample originates from a study of blood T cell repertoires in COVID-19. Sequenced by immunoSEQ multiplex PCR; TCRdb stores in-frame clones only, minus some. The sample has around 57,000 clones; 85% to 90% are singletons. The CDR3 has 16 residues. V trimming: 4 bases; J trimming: 0 bases; junction bases outside the gene matches: 7. Germline V lookup: CDR1 LNHNV, CDR2 YYDKDF (reference sequence). This sequence joins TRBV15 and TRBJ2-3; 7 nucleotides agree with TRBD2. The receptor comes from a human donor with active COVID-19. The donor label of this sample is uncertain. Sequencing used peripheral blood. The CDR3 DNA reads as TGTGCCACCAGCAACGGCGGGAGAGCTAGCACAGATACGCAGTATTTT. Translated, it gives CATSNGGRASTDTQYF.